The 30 T cell receptor beta chains below were found in one sample sequenced in a study of CD8 T cells in ankylosing spondylitis. TCRdb re-derived calls from the 5' RACE reads in MiXCR, one entry per CDR3 protein. This sample has some 220,000 distinct CDR3 sequences, with 10% to 13% found just once. Source material: blood, either unsorted or a sorted T cell fraction (not recorded which). All receptors come from a male donor with ankylosing spondylitis or in good health (not recorded which).

This clonotype was picked up a small number of times. This chain connects TRBV9 to TRBJ2-2; TRBD1 matches at 11 bases. V shed 1 base and J 5 bases; nucleotides not matched to a gene: 7. Germline assignment: CDR1 SGDLS and CDR2 YYNGEE. The CDR3 contains 17 residues. CDR3 sequence (DNA): TGTGCCAGCAGCGTACCGGGACAGGGGGTCTCTACCGGGGAGCTGTTTTTT. This translates into CASSVPGQGVSTGELFF.

The V call is TRBV7-2, the J call TRBJ2-1; D is undetermined. Trimming left V 5 bases short and J 0 bases short, with 11 bases between. This CDR3 spans 15 amino acids. Germline lookup yields CDR1 SGHTA and CDR2 FQGNSA. Written as DNA, the CDR3 is TGTGCCAGCAGCCCCCCCTCTAGCTCCTACAATGAGCAGTTCTTC. It is translated as CASSPPSSSYNEQFF.

This clonotype was counted ten times or more. This rearrangement joins TRBV27 to TRBJ2-2; D could derive from TRBD1 or TRBD2 (6 bases each). V was cut by 7 bases and J by 1 base, with 16 bases left in between. CDR3 length: 16 amino acids. Per germline, CDR1 MNHEY and CDR2 SMNVEV (reference sequence). For the CDR3, the DNA is TGTGCCAGCATCCAATTAGGGGGGCGGAACACCGGGGAGCTGTTTTTT. Amino acids: CASIQLGGRNTGELFF.

This clonotype was detected only a few times. The rearrangement links TRBV19 to TRBJ1-5, with D possibly being TRBD1 (5 bases). Trimming left V 8 bases short and J 6 bases short, with 14 bases between. Germline CDR1 LNHDA, CDR2 SQIVND (reference sequence). This CDR3 is built from 13 residues. CDR3 DNA sequence: TGTGCCAGTTCCACGACAGTGTTTCAGCCCCAGCATTTT. Its protein is CASSTTVFQPQHF.

The chain uses TRBV12-3 or TRBV12-4 and TRBJ2-2; 12 positions agree with TRBD1. This CDR3 contains 15 residues. Trimming at V came to 5 bases and at J to 6 bases, leaving 4 bases not matched to a gene. CDR3 nucleotides: TGTGCCAGCAGTCCGGGACAGGGGGCTGCCGGGGAGCTGTTTTTT. This sequence encodes CASSPGQGAAGELFF.

This clonotype has ten or more counts. The chain uses TRBV4-1 and TRBJ2-5; a possible D gene is TRBD1 (6 bases). Between the trimmed V and J ends, which lost 0 bases and 1 base, there was a span of 15 bases. The CDR3 is 17 residues long. Germline CDR1 MGHRA, CDR2 YSYEKL. The CDR3 coding sequence is TGCGCCAGCAGCCAAGAGATGGGACAAGGCGGCCAAGAGACCCAGTACTTC. Translation gives CASSQEMGQGGQETQYF.

This clonotype was seen repeatedly, ten times or more. The genes are TRBV20-1 and TRBJ2-7, with TRBD2 matching 9 bases. The CDR3 is 13 residues long. Germline CDR1 and CDR2: DFQATT and SNEGSKA (reference sequence). With V trimmed by 3 bases and J by 3 bases, 3 bases remained unmatched. Here the CDR3 DNA reads TGCAGTGCTAGGCGGGAGGGCCACTACGAGCAGTACTTC. Encoded protein: CSARREGHYEQYF.

This clonotype has a handful of counts. The chain is built from TRBV7-9 and TRBJ1-4; D is unclear. The V gene's germline CDR1 is SEHNR and CDR2 FQNEAQ (reference sequence). The CDR3 totals 11 residues. V shed 5 bases and J shed 8 bases, with 6 bases lying between them. The CDR3 region is CASSTLEKLFF. The DNA for the CDR3 is TGTGCCAGCAGCACCCTAGAAAAACTGTTTTTT.

This clonotype was observed many times. The chain recombines TRBV10-3 with TRBJ1-2; D unresolved. Trimming cost V 10 bases and J 0 bases, with 12 bases left between them. The germline CDR1 and CDR2 sequences are ENHRY and SYGVKD. The CDR3 runs 13 residues. The CDR3 nucleotides read TGTGCCACTGGAGGGCAGACTAACTATGGCTACACCTTC. Translation gives CATGGQTNYGYTF.

This clonotype was detected many times. The chain combines TRBV4-2 with TRBJ2-2, with 8 bases aligning to TRBD2. Per germline, CDR1 LGHNA and CDR2 YNFKEQ. This CDR3 spans 16 amino acids. The ends lost 2 bases at V and 4 bases at J; junction bases unmatched: 6. CDR3 coding DNA: TGTGCCAGCAGCCAACGTGGGCGGGGGGCCACCGGGGAGCTGTTTTTT. It codes for CASSQRGRGATGELFF.

The rearrangement uses TRBV7-2 and TRBJ2-7; TRBD2 aligns across 7 bases. CDR1 SGHTA and CDR2 FQGNSA come from the germline V gene. The CDR3 has 14 amino acids. After removal of 5 bases from V and 2 bases from J, the junction contained 6 bases not matched to a gene. The CDR3 DNA follows: TGTGCCAGCAGCCAAGCGGGAATTACCTACGAGCAGTACTTC. It translates to CASSQAGITYEQYF.

This clonotype came up many times. The V and J genes are TRBV27 and TRBJ2-7, with TRBD2 as a possible D gene (5 bases). Per germline, CDR1 MNHEY and CDR2 SMNVEV (reference sequence). This CDR3 spans 13 amino acids. V lost 5 bases to trimming and J lost 3 bases, with 11 bases between them. CDR3 in DNA: TGTGCCAGCAGTCACCCCGGAGGCTACGAGCAGTACTTC. Amino acid sequence: CASSHPGGYEQYF.

In this sample, this clonotype turned up many times. The chain combines TRBV21-1 with TRBJ2-3; TRBD2 reflects the table's D call only, with no check against the DNA. TRBV21-1 is an annotated pseudogene. This CDR3 contains 18 residues. CDR3 bases: TGTGCCAGCAGCAACCTTTGGTCCAGCGGGAGAAACACAGATACGCAGTATTTT. Translation gives CASSNLWSSGRNTDTQYF.

Many counts were recorded for this clonotype. The chain recombines TRBV30 with TRBJ1-1; TRBD1 matches 7 bases. After removal of 2 bases from V and 2 bases from J, the junction contained 2 bases not matched to a gene. CDR3 length: 13 residues. The germline V gene has CDR1 GTSNPN and CDR2 SVGIG (reference sequence). This CDR3 is CAWSRQGNTEAFF. The CDR3, as DNA: TGTGCCTGGAGTCGACAGGGTAACACTGAAGCTTTCTTT. Supplemented by reference TRBV30 and TRBJ1-1, the full variable domain reads SQTIHQWPATLVQPVGSPLSLECTVEGTSNPNLYWYRQAAGRGLQLLFYSVGIGQISSEVPQNLSASRPQDRQFILSSKKLLLSDSGFYLCAWSRQGNTEAFFGQGTRLTVV.

This clonotype was counted at least ten times. The gene calls are TRBV11-2 and TRBJ2-7; D may correspond to TRBD1 or TRBD2 (6 bases each). The CDR3 loop spans 17 amino acids. V dropped 5 bases and J dropped 1 base, with 21 bases sitting between them. Germline values: CDR1 SGHAT, CDR2 FQNNGV. The CDR3 region has the DNA TGTGCCAGCAGCCCTTCCCTGGAGGGGGGACTTTCCTACGAGCAGTACTTC. Translating it yields CASSPSLEGGLSYEQYF.

At least ten counts were recorded for this clonotype. The rearrangement links TRBV12-3 or TRBV12-4 to TRBJ2-3, with 8 nucleotides matching TRBD2. The CDR3 has 16 amino acids. V lost 5 bases, J lost 2 bases, and 9 bases stayed unmatched. CDR3 coding DNA: TGTGCCAGCAGTCCGTCCCCTAGCGGGCTCACAGATACGCAGTATTTT. It is translated as CASSPSPSGLTDTQYF.

This clonotype occurred many times. This chain connects TRBV15 to TRBJ1-1, with 9 bases lining up with TRBD1. The germline V gene encodes CDR1 LNHNV and CDR2 YYDKDF (reference sequence). This CDR3 spans 16 amino acids. V shed 3 bases, J shed 3 bases, and the junction held 8 bases outside the gene matches. CDR3 sequence reads: CATSSDSGTGHTEAFF. CDR3 in DNA: TGTGCCACCAGCAGTGACTCCGGGACAGGGCACACTGAAGCTTTCTTT. The full variable domain, its missing parts supplied by reference TRBV15 and TRBJ1-1, is DAMVIQNPRYQVTQFGKPVTLSCSQTLNHNVMYWYQQKSSQAPKLLFHYYDKDFNNEADTPDNFQSRRPNTSFCFLDIRSPGLGDTAMYLCATSSDSGTGHTEAFFGQGTRLTVV.

This clonotype was counted many times. The chain combines TRBV2 with TRBJ2-1; D is ambiguous. Germline V lookup: CDR1 SNHLY, CDR2 FYNNEI. V was cut by 5 bases and J by 14 bases, with 16 bases left in between. CDR3 length equals 12 residues. The CDR3 nucleotides read TGTGCCAGCAGTACGGAACTCCATGGGGAGTTCTTC. Amino acids: CASSTELHGEFF.

This clonotype was observed many times. This chain joins TRBV10-3 and TRBJ1-2; D is possibly TRBD1 (6 bases). Trimming removed 0 bases at V and 6 bases at J, with 14 bases between. Germline loops: CDR1 ENHRY, CDR2 SYGVKD. CDR3 length: 15 residues. For the CDR3, the DNA is TGTGCCATCAGTGAGTCGACCGGGGGCGTGGATGGCTACACCTTC. Its protein product is CAISESTGGVDGYTF.

This clonotype was detected only a few times. V gene TRBV7-2 combines with J gene TRBJ2-6; the D gene is possibly TRBD1 (6 bases). From germline, CDR1 is SGHTA and CDR2 FQGNSA. Trimming took off 6 bases at V and 1 base at J, with 16 bases between the two ends. This CDR3 is built from 17 residues. CDR3 DNA sequence: TGTGCCAGCAGATTACAGGGCCCTCTATCTGGGGCCAACGTCCTGACTTTC. Translating it yields CASRLQGPLSGANVLTF.

Comment on this clonotype: A read error is possible here, since a much larger clone lies one base away. The CDR3 is CATSRDVADTKYF. The CDR3, as DNA: TGTGCCACCAGCAGAGATGTGGCAGATACGAAGTATTTT. The chain recombines TRBV15 with TRBJ2-3, with D uncertain. The CDR3 covers 13 residues. Germline V gene sequence: CDR1 LNHNV, CDR2 YYDKDF (reference sequence).

This clonotype has just a few counts. The chain recombines TRBV7-9 with TRBJ2-2; 9 nucleotides agree with TRBD2. Germline CDR1 SEHNR, CDR2 FQNEAQ (reference sequence). The CDR3 totals 15 residues. The V segment lost 5 bases and the J segment 2 bases; nucleotides outside the gene matches: 3. The CDR3: CASSRLAVNTGELFF. The CDR3 bases are TGTGCCAGCAGCCGACTAGCGGTAAACACCGGGGAGCTGTTTTTT.

Concerning this clonotype: Given a much more abundant clone one base away, this may be a read error. The rearrangement uses TRBV6-1 and TRBJ2-2; D perhaps matches TRBD1 (6 bases). CDR3 length: 14 residues. In germline, CDR1 is MNHNS, CDR2 SASEGT. CDR3 DNA sequence: TGTGGCAGCAATAGCAGGGGTCACACCGGGGAGCTGTTTTTT. This gives the protein CGSNSRGHTGELFF.

The table lists this clonotype with many counts. The chain recombines TRBV28 with TRBJ1-1; no reliable D call. This CDR3 comprises 13 residues. V lost 2 bases to trimming and J lost 1 base, with 5 bases between them. CDR1 is MDHEN and CDR2 is SYDVKM in the germline V gene. The CDR3 spells CASSLPWNTEAFF. In nucleotides, the CDR3 is TGTGCCAGCAGTTTACCCTGGAACACTGAAGCTTTCTTT. The variable domain in full, completed from reference TRBV28 and TRBJ1-1, reads DVKVTQSSRYLVKRTGEKVFLECVQDMDHENMFWYRQDPGLGLRLIYFSYDVKMKEKGDIPEGYSVSREKKERFSLILESASTNQTSMYLCASSLPWNTEAFFGQGTRLTVV.

The chain links TRBV2 to TRBJ2-6; D uncertain. The CDR3 contains 19 residues. Trimming left V 0 bases short and J 0 bases short, with 15 bases between. Germline-derived CDR1 and CDR2 are SNHLY and FYNNEI. This chain's CDR3 is CASSEAEGYFRSGANVLTF. In DNA form, the CDR3 reads TGTGCCAGCAGTGAAGCGGAAGGGTACTTCCGCTCTGGGGCCAACGTCCTGACTTTC.

The sample holds a few counts of this clonotype. The V and J genes are TRBV20-1 and TRBJ2-5, with D perhaps given as TRBD1 or TRBD2 (5 bases each). The V end lost 3 bases, the J end lost 2 bases, and 10 bases lay between the germline ends. This CDR3 spans 13 amino acids. Germline-derived CDR1 and CDR2 are DFQATT and SNEGSKA (reference sequence). The DNA for the CDR3 is TGCAGTGCTAGGAGGGCAGGGCAAGAGACCCAGTACTTC. It translates to CSARRAGQETQYF.

Many counts were recorded for this clonotype. V and J are TRBV12-3 or TRBV12-4 and TRBJ2-3, with TRBD1 matching over 11 bases. V lost 3 bases, J lost 4 bases, and 6 bases stayed unmatched. This CDR3 region has 16 residues. CDR3 DNA: TGTGCCAGCAGTTTCTCGGGACAGGGGGTTTCAGATACGCAGTATTTT. Amino acids: CASSFSGQGVSDTQYF.

This clonotype was detected many times. This sequence joins TRBV5-1 and TRBJ2-1; a possible D gene is TRBD2 (6 bases). The V end was cut by 0 bases, the J end by 9 bases, with 16 bases between. The CDR3 contains 15 residues. Germline CDR1 reads SGHRS; CDR2 reads YFSETQ. CDR3 bases: TGCGCCAGCAGCTTGGGGGACTTGGGGCGAGGTGAGCAGTTCTTC. This translates into CASSLGDLGRGEQFF.

At least ten counts were recorded for this clonotype. The chain combines TRBV4-1 with TRBJ1-5; 8 positions match TRBD1. Germline V gene lookup returns CDR1 MGHRA and CDR2 YSYEKL. V gave up 3 bases and J gave up 6 bases; unmatched junction bases: 7. This CDR3 has 15 residues. The CDR3 DNA sequence: TGCGCCAGCAGCCAGACAGGGGTGGTGAGTCAGCCCCAGCATTTT. Protein product: CASSQTGVVSQPQHF.

As for this clonotype: A read error may account for a junction end that differs from germline. The chain couples TRBV20-1 to TRBJ2-1, with D perhaps matching TRBD2 (5 bases). The CDR3 runs 15 residues. Germline loops: CDR1 DFQATT, CDR2 SNEGSKA (reference sequence). CDR3 amino acids: CCARDRAGPYNEQFF. The CDR3, as DNA: TGCTGTGCTAGAGATAGGGCGGGTCCCTACAATGAGCAGTTCTTC.